Included here is one T cell receptor beta chain sequence, with context. This sample was included in a study of blood T cell repertoires in COVID-19. Participants spanned ages about 18 to 90 years and resided in about 25 US areas. Clinical history reported by participants formed the basis on which cohorts were assigned. TCRdb's table, derived via immunoSEQ multiplex PCR, lists solely in-frame clones and lacks some. The table shows some 350,000 clones, with approximately 84% occurring only once. The CDR3 consists of 16 residues. V lost 0 bases to trimming and J lost 2 bases; unmatched junction nucleotides: 6. CDR1 and CDR2 (germline): MGHRA, YSYEKL.

The sequence was collected from a woman aged 25 to 39 who had recovered from COVID-19. The chain combines TRBV4-1 with TRBJ2-7, with 8 bases matching TRBD1. The sequencing input was PBMCs or T cells enriched from blood (not recorded which). Here the CDR3 DNA reads TGCGCCAGCAGCCAAGAACTTCGGACAGGGCCCTACGAGCAGTACTTC. Translating gives CASSQELRTGPYEQYF.